The source of this T cell receptor (beta chain) is a study of blood T cell repertoires in COVID-19. Per germline, CDR1 LNHDA and CDR2 SQIVND (reference sequence). Trimming took off 4 bases at V and 0 bases at J, with 12 bases between the two ends. This CDR3 has 15 amino acids. Assay used: immunoSEQ multiplex PCR; TCRdb lists only in-frame clones, some missing. The table records about 110,000 clones, roughly four fifths of them present only once. V gene TRBV19 combines with J gene TRBJ1-2; weak D call: TRBD1 (5 bases). The source of this sequence is a woman aged 60 to 75 with acute or convalescent COVID-19. Material for sequencing was peripheral blood. The CDR3 sequence: CASSRAGPTNYGYTF. For the CDR3, the DNA is TGTGCCAGTAGTAGAGCGGGACCGACTAACTATGGCTACACCTTC.